This TCR beta chain was sequenced during a study of T-cell reconstitution after alpha-beta-depleted transplantation in children. TCRbeta library construction was performed incorporating unique molecular identifiers. TCRdb recomputed calls from the PCR reads with MiXCR, one row per CDR3 protein. The table shows some 550,000 distinct CDR3 sequences, with 20% to 25% occurring only once. This clonotype was seen at least ten times. Trimming took off 0 bases at V and 5 bases at J, with 13 bases between the two ends. The germline gives CDR1 GTSNPN, CDR2 SVGIG (reference sequence). The CDR3 extends over 15 amino acids.

The chain uses TRBV30 and TRBJ1-4; D is unresolved. Sequencing used PBMCs, mostly from graft donor cells, obtained 360 days after TCRalphabeta/CD19-depleted stem cell transplant. The source of this sequence is a boy in the first two years of life who had a stem cell transplant for acute myeloid leukemia, so the T cells may come from the graft donor. CDR3 in amino acids: CAWSVSAALNEKLFF. Here the CDR3 DNA reads TGTGCCTGGAGTGTATCAGCGGCTCTGAATGAAAAACTGTTTTTT. The variable domain in full, with the rest retrieved from reference TRBV30 and TRBJ1-4, is SQTIHQWPATLVQPVGSPLSLECTVEGTSNPNLYWYRQAAGRGLQLLFYSVGIGQISSEVPQNLSASRPQDRQFILSSKKLLLSDSGFYLCAWSVSAALNEKLFFGSGTQLSVL.